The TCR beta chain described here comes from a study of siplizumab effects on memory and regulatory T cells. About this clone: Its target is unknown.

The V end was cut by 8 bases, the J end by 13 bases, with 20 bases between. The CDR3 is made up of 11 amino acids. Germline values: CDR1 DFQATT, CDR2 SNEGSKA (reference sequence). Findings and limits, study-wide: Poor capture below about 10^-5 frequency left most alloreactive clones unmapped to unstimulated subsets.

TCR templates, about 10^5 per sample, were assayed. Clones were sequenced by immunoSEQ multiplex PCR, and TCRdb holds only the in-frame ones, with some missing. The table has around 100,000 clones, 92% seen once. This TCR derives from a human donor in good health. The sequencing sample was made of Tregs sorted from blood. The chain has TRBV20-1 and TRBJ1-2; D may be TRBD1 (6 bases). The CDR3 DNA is TGCAGTCCTATTGGTTGGGGGGCTGTCACCTTC. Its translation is CSPIGWGAVTF.